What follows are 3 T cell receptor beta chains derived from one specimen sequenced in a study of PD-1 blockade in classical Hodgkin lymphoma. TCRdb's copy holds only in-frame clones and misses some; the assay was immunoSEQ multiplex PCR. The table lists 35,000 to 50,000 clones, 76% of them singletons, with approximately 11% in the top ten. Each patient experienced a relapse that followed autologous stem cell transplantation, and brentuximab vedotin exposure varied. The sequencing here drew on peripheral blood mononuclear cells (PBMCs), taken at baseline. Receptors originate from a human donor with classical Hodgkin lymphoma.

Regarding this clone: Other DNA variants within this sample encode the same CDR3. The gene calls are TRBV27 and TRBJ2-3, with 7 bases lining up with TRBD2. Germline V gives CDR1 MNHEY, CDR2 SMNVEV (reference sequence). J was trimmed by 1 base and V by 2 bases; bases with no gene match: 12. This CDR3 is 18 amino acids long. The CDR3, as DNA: TGTGCCAGCAGTTTACTAGCGGTGCCCTCGGAGGGCACAGATACGCAGTATTTT. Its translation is CASSLLAVPSEGTDTQYF.

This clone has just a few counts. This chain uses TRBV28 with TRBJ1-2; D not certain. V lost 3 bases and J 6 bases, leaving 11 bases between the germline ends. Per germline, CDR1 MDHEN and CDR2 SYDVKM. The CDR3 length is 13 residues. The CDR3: CASSFRAVDGYTF. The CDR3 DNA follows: TGTGCCAGCAGTTTTCGAGCGGTAGATGGCTACACCTTC.

The DNA for the CDR3 is TGTGCCAGCAGCCCTAGCGGGACTCGGCGAGATACGCAGTATTTT. Protein sequence: CASSPSGTRRDTQYF. The rearrangement uses TRBV11-2 and TRBJ2-3, with TRBD2 matching over 9 bases. The CDR3 has 15 amino acids. V shed 5 bases, J shed 5 bases, and the junction held 8 bases outside the gene matches. Germline CDR1 is SGHAT and CDR2 is FQNNGV.